These 26 T cell receptor beta chains were all obtained from the same sample, sequenced in a study of T cells in women clearing cervical HPV infection. The table came from immunoSEQ multiplex PCR; TCRdb's copy has only in-frame clones and leaves some out. This sample's table has fewer than 35,000 clones. Sequenced sample: blood buffy coat. The receptors here all came from a woman aged 18-70 years with a cervical HPV16 infection that either progressed to CIN3+ or cleared (not recorded which).

As for this clone: Other DNA sequences in the sample encode the same CDR3. The CDR3 bases that were read are TGCAGTGCTAGGACTAGCGGACAAGAGACC. Residues: CSARTSGQET. The complete CDR3 sequence is CSARTSGQETQYF. This sequence joins TRBV20-1 and TRBJ2-5; 9 positions agree with TRBD2. The sequence runs out 3 residues before the end of the CDR3; the remainder is reconstructed from the germline J gene. After removal of 3 bases from V and 2 bases from J, the junction contained 1 base not matched to a gene. This CDR3 has 13 residues. Germline lookup yields CDR1 DFQATT and CDR2 SNEGSKA (reference sequence).

Comments on this clone: Read data end 3 residues before the CDR3 end; the end is taken from the germline J gene. This chain connects TRBV18 to TRBJ2-3, with D possibly matching TRBD1 (5 bases). Germline values: CDR1 KGHSH, CDR2 LQKENI. The CDR3 contains 14 residues. The covered CDR3 bases are TGTGCCAGCTCACCGACAGTAACCCAAGAGACG. It yields the protein CASSPTVTQET. The full CDR3 protein reads CASSPTVTQETQYF.

About this clone: The observed sequence ends 3 residues before the CDR3 terminus, with the missing tail filled in from the germline J gene. The V call is TRBV19, the J call TRBJ1-4, with D possibly TRBD1 on 5 matching bases. Germline values: CDR1 LNHDA, CDR2 SQIVND (reference sequence). The ends were cut back, 5 bases at V and 6 bases at J, with 10 bases in the middle. This CDR3 comprises 13 residues. CDR3 amino acids: CASSRGVHEKLFF. The CDR3 DNA, read in part, is TGTGCCAGTAGTCGGGGGGTACATGAAAAA.

As regards this clone: The read ends 3 residues early relative to the CDR3; the germline J gene fills the gap. V usage is TRBV5-6 and J usage is TRBJ2-5; 8 nucleotides agree with TRBD1. CDR3 size: 12 residues. In germline, CDR1 is SGHDT, CDR2 YYEEEE. Trimming removed 9 bases from V and 5 bases from J; junction bases left unmatched: 6. The CDR3 loop reads CATGGAGETQYF. The part of the CDR3 DNA that was read is TGTGCCACAGGGGGCGCGGGTGAGACC. Based on the CDR3 plus reference TRBV5-6 and TRBJ2-5, the full variable domain is DAGVTQSPTHLIKTRGQQVTLRCSPKSGHDTVSWYQQALGQGPQFIFQYYEEEERQRGNFPDRFSGHQFPNYSSELNVNALLLGDSALYLCATGGAGETQYFGPGTRLLVL.

Regarding this clone: The CDR3 goes on 3 residues after the read ends, and that part is filled in from the germline J gene. The rearrangement links TRBV10-3 to TRBJ2-4; TRBD2 aligns across 9 bases. The CDR3 has 16 residues. Germline V gene sequence: CDR1 ENHRY, CDR2 SYGVKD. J was trimmed by 2 bases and V by 0 bases; bases with no gene match: 2. The chain's CDR3 is CAISESPSGTKNIQYF. The sequenced part of the CDR3 DNA is TGTGCCATCAGTGAGTCGCCTAGCGGGACCAAAAACATT.

As to this clone: The sequenced fragment ends 3 residues before the CDR3 boundary, so the rest is inferred from the germline J gene. The V and J genes are TRBV7-9 and TRBJ2-7; 8 bases line up with TRBD2. The CDR3 covers 15 residues. V was clipped by 2 bases and J by 4 bases; unmatched bases: 7. CDR1 SEHNR and CDR2 FQNEAQ come from the germline V gene (reference sequence). The CDR3 bases that were read are TGTGCCAGCAGCTTAACCCAGCGGGAGTCTTACGAG. Protein product: CASSLTQRESYE. The full CDR3 sequence reads CASSLTQRESYEQYF.

As concerns this clone: The CDR3 is cut off 3 residues early in the read; its end comes from the germline J gene. The V call is TRBV7-6, the J call TRBJ1-2; tentatively, D is TRBD1 (5 bases). Germline CDR1 SGHVS, CDR2 FNYEAQ. The CDR3 consists of 15 residues. CDR3 sequence reads: CASSDTPDSFNDYTF. The sequenced CDR3 bases are TGTGCCAGCAGCGATACCCCTGACAGCTTCAATGAC.

For this clone: Read coverage stops 3 residues before the CDR3 terminus; the germline J gene supplies the remainder. The genes are TRBV7-6 and TRBJ2-2; maybe TRBD1 (5 bases). The germline gives CDR1 SGHVS, CDR2 FNYEAQ. Between the trimmed V and J ends, which lost 5 bases and 0 bases, there was a span of 16 bases. This CDR3 has 17 residues. The CDR3 protein is CASSAWSLGANTGELFF. The DNA read from the CDR3 is TGTGCCAGCAGCGCCTGGTCGTTAGGGGCGAACACCGGGGAG.

Concerning this clone itself: The CDR3 end lies 3 residues beyond the end of the read and is filled in from the germline J gene. The gene calls are TRBV7-8 and TRBJ2-1, with TRBD2 identical over 7 bases. Trimming removed 5 bases from V and 5 bases from J; junction bases left unmatched: 6. The CDR3 length is 14 residues. Germline values: CDR1 SGHVS, CDR2 FQNEAQ. Partial CDR3 DNA: TGTGCCAGCAGCCGCGGGAGAACGGACAATGAG. Amino acid sequence: CASSRGRTDNE. From start to end, the CDR3 is CASSRGRTDNEQFF. Full variable domain (remainder filled in from reference TRBV7-8 and TRBJ2-1): GAGVSQSPRYKVAKRGQDVALRCDPISGHVSLFWYQQALGQGPEFLTYFQNEAQLDKSGLPSDRFFAERPEGSVSTLKIQRTQQEDSAVYLCASSRGRTDNEQFFGPGTRLTVL.

Concerning this clone: The CDR3 end falls 3 residues outside the read, so it is completed with the germline J gene. This rearrangement joins TRBV2 to TRBJ1-2; D remains ambiguous. Trimming pared 6 bases from V and 4 bases from J, leaving 9 bases between. Germline V lookup: CDR1 SNHLY, CDR2 FYNNEI. This CDR3 has 12 residues. The sequenced CDR3 bases are TGTGCCAGCAGAGGTCTCTCCTATGGC. Its protein product is CASRGLSYG. The whole CDR3 reads CASRGLSYGYTF.

The CDR3: CASSDRGPYEQYF. CDR3 DNA, as far as it was read: TGTGCCAGCAGTGACAGGGGGCCCTACGAG. The chain joins TRBV6-2 or TRBV6-3 to TRBJ2-7, with TRBD1 identical over 10 bases. The CDR3 is cut off 3 residues early in the read; its end comes from the germline J gene. Germline V gene sequence: CDR1 MNHEY, CDR2 SVGEGT. The junction had 0 bases not matched to a gene; V was cut back by 5 bases and J by 2 bases. The CDR3 runs to 13 residues.

A note on this clone: The missing CDR3 end, 3 residues past where the read stops, is filled in from the germline J gene. The gene calls are TRBV29-1 and TRBJ2-3; TRBD1 agrees at 8 bases. Germline assignment: CDR1 SQVTM and CDR2 ANQGSEA. The CDR3 extends over 16 amino acids. The junction had 12 bases not matched to a gene; V was cut back by 2 bases and J by 5 bases. Incomplete CDR3 DNA: TGCAGCGTTGAATCTGGGCAGGGGGCGCAAGGAGATACG. This codes for CSVESGQGAQGDT. The complete CDR3 reads CSVESGQGAQGDTQYF.

A remark on this clone: The CDR3 extends 3 residues past the end of the read, so its final part is completed from the germline J gene. This chain joins TRBV7-6 and TRBJ2-4; D is perhaps TRBD1 (5 bases). CDR1 and CDR2 (germline): SGHVS, FNYEAQ. The CDR3 length is 14 residues. The CDR3 DNA, read in part, is TGTGCCAGCAGCCTAAACGACAGACTTTATGGT. It is translated as CASSLNDRLYG. The complete CDR3 reads CASSLNDRLYGQYF.

Points on this clone: The read ends 3 residues before the CDR3 terminus; that terminus is restored from the germline J gene. The V call is TRBV28, the J call TRBJ2-2; possibly TRBD1 or TRBD2 for D (6 bases each). V dropped 2 bases and J dropped 3 bases, with 13 bases sitting between them. Germline CDR1 reads MDHEN; CDR2 reads SYDVKM. The CDR3 length is 16 residues. Partial CDR3 DNA: TGTGCCAGCAGTTTAGGGCAGGGGAGGTACACCGGGGAG. It translates to CASSLGQGRYTGE. The full CDR3 reads CASSLGQGRYTGELFF. Full variable domain (outside the CDR3, taken from reference TRBV28 and TRBJ2-2): DVKVTQSSRYLVKRTGEKVFLECVQDMDHENMFWYRQDPGLGLRLIYFSYDVKMKEKGDIPEGYSVSREKKERFSLILESASTNQTSMYLCASSLGQGRYTGELFFGEGSRLTVL.

Points on this clone: The read falls 3 residues short of the CDR3 end, and the missing part is taken from the germline J gene. J is TRBJ1-2 and V is TRBV7-9, with 9 nucleotides matching TRBD1. Germline V CDR1 and CDR2: SEHNR, FQNEAQ (reference sequence). There are 15 residues in the CDR3. CDR3 sequence reads: CASSLVGTGLNDYTF. The CDR3 DNA, read in part, is TGTGCCAGCAGCTTAGTCGGGACAGGGTTGAACGAC.

With respect to this clone: The CDR3 end is not reached by the read, which stops 3 residues before it; the germline J gene fills it in. The genes are TRBV29-1 and TRBJ2-2; 7 bases map to TRBD2. CDR1 is SQVTM, CDR2 ANQGSEA, per germline. This CDR3 has 17 amino acids. The CDR3 here is CSVEDKTARGTNEKLFF. Incomplete CDR3 DNA: TGCAGCGTTGAAGACAAAACAGCCCGTGGGACTAATGAAAAG.

Worth noting for this clone: The CDR3 end is not reached by the read, which stops 3 residues before it; the germline J gene fills it in. The V and J genes are TRBV29-1 and TRBJ2-3; D ambiguous. Looked up from germline, CDR1 is SQVTM and CDR2 is ANQGSEA. The CDR3 is 11 residues long. Trimming removed 3 bases at V and 4 bases at J, with 5 bases between. Partial CDR3 DNA: TGCAGCGTTGATGCGGCAGATACG. It yields the protein CSVDAADT. The full CDR3 is CSVDAADTQYF.

Turning to this clone: The read finishes 3 residues shy of the CDR3 end, and the germline J gene is used to complete it. The V and J genes are TRBV7-9 and TRBJ2-7; 10 positions match TRBD2. CDR1 and CDR2 (germline): SEHNR, FQNEAQ (reference sequence). The CDR3 runs 15 residues. J lost 6 bases, V lost 1 base, and 6 bases had no gene match. The sequenced part of the CDR3 DNA is TGTGCCAGCAGCTTAGTGGGACTAGCGTTACGCGAG. Its protein is CASSLVGLALRE. The entire CDR3 is CASSLVGLALREQYF.

CDR3 loop: CASNPGLAGEETQYF. The CDR3 DNA, read in part, is TGTGCCAGTAACCCGGGACTAGCGGGAGAAGAGACC. The J gene is TRBJ2-5, the V gene TRBV19; 14 bases map to TRBD2. The CDR3 goes on 3 residues after the read ends, and that part is filled in from the germline J gene. Germline trimming cut 7 bases from V and 3 bases from J; bases unmatched to any gene: 4. The CDR3 length is 15 residues. Germline lookup yields CDR1 LNHDA and CDR2 SQIVND (reference sequence). The full variable domain, completed using reference TRBV19 and TRBJ2-5, is DGGITQSPKYLFRKEGQNVTLSCEQNLNHDAMYWYRQDPGQGLRLIYYSQIVNDFQKGDIAEGYSVSREKKESFPLTVTSAQKNPTAFYLCASNPGLAGEETQYFGPGTRLLVL.

With respect to this clone: Relative to the germline gene, one junction end is altered; a read error may explain this. The read finishes 3 residues shy of the CDR3 end, and the germline J gene is used to complete it. V gene TRBV7-7 combines with J gene TRBJ2-3; D is unclear. The germline V gene encodes CDR1 SSHAT and CDR2 FNYEAQ (reference sequence). This CDR3 contains 14 residues. The CDR3 reads CASSLDLVSETQYF. The sequenced part of the CDR3 DNA is TGTGCTAGCAGCTTAGACCTAGTTTCAGAGACG.

As concerns this clone: The DNA ends 3 residues before the CDR3 does, and the rest of the CDR3 is filled in from the germline J gene. V gene TRBV18 combines with J gene TRBJ1-1; TRBD1 is a possible D gene (5 bases). The germline V gene encodes CDR1 KGHSH and CDR2 LQKENI. V was trimmed by 3 bases and J by 6 bases, leaving 8 bases between them. The CDR3 has 12 amino acids. The sequenced part of the CDR3 DNA is TGTGCCAGCTCACCGGAAGGGGCTGAA. This sequence encodes CASSPEGAE. The entire CDR3 protein reads CASSPEGAEAFF.

Notes on this clone: The DNA ends 3 residues before the CDR3 does, and the rest of the CDR3 is filled in from the germline J gene. The chain links TRBV10-3 to TRBJ1-6; TRBD1 is a possible D gene (6 bases). CDR3 length: 14 amino acids. Between the trimmed V and J ends, which lost 8 bases and 9 bases, there was a span of 17 bases. Per germline, CDR1 ENHRY and CDR2 SYGVKD. The CDR3 spells CAICRQEGVSPLHF. Incomplete CDR3 DNA: TGTGCCATCTGTCGACAGGAAGGGGTTTCACCC.

Points on this clone: Coverage ceases 3 residues before the CDR3 finishes, and the germline J gene fills in the end. This chain links TRBV5-1 with TRBJ2-3, with 14 bases matching TRBD2. V dropped 0 bases and J dropped 5; count of bases not matched to a gene: 5. The CDR3 covers 17 residues. Germline V gene lookup returns CDR1 SGHRS and CDR2 YFSETQ. The CDR3 is CASSLVGTSGRGDTQYF. The sequenced part of the CDR3 DNA is TGCGCCAGCAGCTTGGTCGGGACTAGCGGGAGAGGAGATACG.

Concerning this clone: Sequencing ends 3 residues short of the CDR3 end; the germline J gene provides the rest. This chain links TRBV5-1 with TRBJ1-1; 11 nucleotides match TRBD1. Looked up from germline, CDR1 is SGHRS and CDR2 is YFSETQ. The CDR3 covers 15 residues. The ends lost 5 bases at V and 6 bases at J; junction bases unmatched: 9. This CDR3 reads CASSSSGTGGPEAFF. The DNA read from the CDR3 is TGCGCCAGCAGTTCGTCCGGGACAGGGGGGCCTGAA.

Of note for this clone: The read stops 3 residues short of the end of the CDR3; the missing end is completed from the germline J gene. This sequence joins TRBV7-9 and TRBJ2-2, with D possibly TRBD1 on 5 matching bases. This CDR3 is 14 amino acids long. Germline CDR1 and CDR2: SEHNR and FQNEAQ (reference sequence). The DNA read from the CDR3 is TGTGCCAGCAGCTTGTCAGGGTTTTCTGAAAAG. It specifies CASSLSGFSEK. The CDR3 reads in full as CASSLSGFSEKLFF.

A note on this clone: Read coverage stops 3 residues before the CDR3 terminus; the germline J gene supplies the remainder. The chain couples TRBV2 to TRBJ2-2, with a tentative D call TRBD1 (6 bases). Trimming took 3 bases from V and 6 from J, leaving 11 bases between them. Per the germline V gene, CDR1 is SNHLY and CDR2 is FYNNEI. The CDR3 has 14 residues. The CDR3 is CASSEGRGSGELFF. The covered CDR3 bases are TGTGCCAGCAGTGAGGGCAGGGGCTCCGGGGAG.